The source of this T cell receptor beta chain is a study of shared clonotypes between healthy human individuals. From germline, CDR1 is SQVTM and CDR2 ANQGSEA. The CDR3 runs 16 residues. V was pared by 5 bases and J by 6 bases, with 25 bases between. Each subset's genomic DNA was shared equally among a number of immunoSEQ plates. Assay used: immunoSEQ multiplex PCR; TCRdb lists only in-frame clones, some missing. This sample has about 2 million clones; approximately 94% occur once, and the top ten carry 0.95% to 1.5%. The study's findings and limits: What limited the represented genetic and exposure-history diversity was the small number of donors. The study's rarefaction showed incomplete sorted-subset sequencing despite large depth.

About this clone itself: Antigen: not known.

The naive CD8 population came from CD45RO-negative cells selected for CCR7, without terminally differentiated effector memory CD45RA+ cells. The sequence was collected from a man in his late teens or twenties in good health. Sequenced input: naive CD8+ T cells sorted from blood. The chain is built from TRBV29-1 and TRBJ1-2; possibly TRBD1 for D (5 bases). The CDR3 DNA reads TGCAGCGTTAGGCACAAGGGGTACAATGCGCCCGATGGCTACACCTTC. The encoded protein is CSVRHKGYNAPDGYTF.